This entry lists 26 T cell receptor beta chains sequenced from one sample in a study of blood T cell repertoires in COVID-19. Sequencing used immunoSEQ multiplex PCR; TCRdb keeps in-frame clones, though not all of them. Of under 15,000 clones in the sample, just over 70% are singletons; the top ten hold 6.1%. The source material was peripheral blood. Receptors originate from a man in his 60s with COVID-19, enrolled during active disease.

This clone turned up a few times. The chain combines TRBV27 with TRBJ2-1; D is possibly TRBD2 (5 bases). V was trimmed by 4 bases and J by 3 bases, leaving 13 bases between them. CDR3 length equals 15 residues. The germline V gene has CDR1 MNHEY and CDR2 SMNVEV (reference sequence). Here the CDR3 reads CASSSVDGVYNEQFF. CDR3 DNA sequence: TGTGCCAGCAGTTCAGTTGACGGGGTCTACAATGAGCAGTTCTTC.

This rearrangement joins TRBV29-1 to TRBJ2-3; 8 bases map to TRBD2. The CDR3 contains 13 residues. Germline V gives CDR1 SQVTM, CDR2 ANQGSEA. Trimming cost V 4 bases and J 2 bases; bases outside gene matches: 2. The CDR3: CSVVAGNTDTQYF. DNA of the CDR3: TGCAGCGTTGTAGCGGGGAACACAGATACGCAGTATTTT.

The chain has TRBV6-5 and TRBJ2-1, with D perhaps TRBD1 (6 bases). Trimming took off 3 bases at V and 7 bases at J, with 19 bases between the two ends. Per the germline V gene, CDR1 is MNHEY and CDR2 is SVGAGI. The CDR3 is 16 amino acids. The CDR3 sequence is CASSYHRQAGGNEQFF. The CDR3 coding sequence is TGTGCCAGCAGTTATCATCGACAGGCCGGCGGGAATGAGCAGTTCTTC.

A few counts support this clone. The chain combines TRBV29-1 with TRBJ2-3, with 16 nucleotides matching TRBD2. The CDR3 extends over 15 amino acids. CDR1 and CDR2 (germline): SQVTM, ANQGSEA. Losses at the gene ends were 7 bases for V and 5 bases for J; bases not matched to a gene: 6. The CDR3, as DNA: TGCAGCGCCCCGGGACTAGCGGGAGGGGAAGATACGCAGTATTTT. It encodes CSAPGLAGGEDTQYF.

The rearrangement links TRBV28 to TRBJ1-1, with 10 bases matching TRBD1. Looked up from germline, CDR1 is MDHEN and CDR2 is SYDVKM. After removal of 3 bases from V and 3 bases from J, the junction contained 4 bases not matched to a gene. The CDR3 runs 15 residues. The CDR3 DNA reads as TGTGCCAGCAGTTTGCACGGACAGGGGGACACTGAAGCTTTCTTT. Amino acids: CASSLHGQGDTEAFF. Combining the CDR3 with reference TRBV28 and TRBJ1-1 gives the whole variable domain DVKVTQSSRYLVKRTGEKVFLECVQDMDHENMFWYRQDPGLGLRLIYFSYDVKMKEKGDIPEGYSVSREKKERFSLILESASTNQTSMYLCASSLHGQGDTEAFFGQGTRLTVV.

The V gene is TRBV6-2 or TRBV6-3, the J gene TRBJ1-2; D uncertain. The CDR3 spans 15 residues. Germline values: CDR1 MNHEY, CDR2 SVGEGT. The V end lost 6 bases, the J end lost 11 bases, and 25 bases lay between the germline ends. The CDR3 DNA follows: TGTGCCAGCAGCCCATGGGCCAAGGCGTCGTTTCTTTACACCTTC. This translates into CASSPWAKASFLYTF.

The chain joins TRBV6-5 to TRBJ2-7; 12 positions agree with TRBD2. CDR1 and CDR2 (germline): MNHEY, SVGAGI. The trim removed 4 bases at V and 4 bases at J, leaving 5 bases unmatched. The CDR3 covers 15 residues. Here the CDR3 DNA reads TGTGCCAGCAGTTTTCGACTAGCGGGGGCTTACGAGCAGTACTTC. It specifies CASSFRLAGAYEQYF.

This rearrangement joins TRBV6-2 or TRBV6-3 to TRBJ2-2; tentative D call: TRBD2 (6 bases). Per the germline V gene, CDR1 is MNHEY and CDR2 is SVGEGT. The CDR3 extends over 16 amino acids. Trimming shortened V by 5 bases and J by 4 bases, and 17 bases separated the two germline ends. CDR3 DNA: TGTGCCAGCAGTCCCCCCCGGAGGGCGGGCACCGGGGAGCTGTTTTTT. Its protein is CASSPPRRAGTGELFF.

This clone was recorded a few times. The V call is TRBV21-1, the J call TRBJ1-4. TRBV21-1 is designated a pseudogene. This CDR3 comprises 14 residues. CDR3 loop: CASIKGEDNEKLFF. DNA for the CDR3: TGTGCCAGCATCAAAGGGGAGGATAATGAAAAACTGTTTTTT.

The CDR3 sequence is CASSLPGTGAHEQYF. The CDR3 DNA follows: TGTGCCAGCAGTTTACCCGGGACAGGGGCCCACGAGCAGTACTTC. The chain employs TRBV6-5 and TRBJ2-7; 10 bases align to TRBD1. CDR3 length: 15 residues. V shed 4 bases and J 5 bases; nucleotides not matched to a gene: 8. Germline V gene data show CDR1 as MNHEY and CDR2 as SVGAGI.

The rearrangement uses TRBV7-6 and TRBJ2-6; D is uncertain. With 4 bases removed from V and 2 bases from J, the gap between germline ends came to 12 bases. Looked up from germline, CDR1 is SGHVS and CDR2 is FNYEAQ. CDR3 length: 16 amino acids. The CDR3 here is CASSSVVGPGANVLTF. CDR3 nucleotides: TGTGCCAGCAGCTCCGTGGTTGGGCCTGGGGCCAACGTCCTGACTTTC.

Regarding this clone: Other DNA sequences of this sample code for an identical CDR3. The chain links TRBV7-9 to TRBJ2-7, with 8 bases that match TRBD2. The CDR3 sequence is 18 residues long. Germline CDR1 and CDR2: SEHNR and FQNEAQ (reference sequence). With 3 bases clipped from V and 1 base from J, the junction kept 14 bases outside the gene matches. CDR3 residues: CASSFGGGAGGASYEQYF. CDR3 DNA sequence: TGTGCCAGCAGCTTCGGGGGCGGCGCGGGGGGCGCATCCTACGAGCAGTACTTC.

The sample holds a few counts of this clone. The CDR3 bases are TGTGCCAGCAGTTTGGAGGGTTACAATGAGCAGTTCTTC. Encoded protein: CASSLEGYNEQFF. The V call is TRBV27, the J call TRBJ2-1; possibly TRBD2 for D (6 bases). The V gene's germline CDR1 is MNHEY and CDR2 SMNVEV (reference sequence). CDR3 length: 13 amino acids. V was shortened by 3 bases and J by 4 bases, with 7 bases between the two germline ends.

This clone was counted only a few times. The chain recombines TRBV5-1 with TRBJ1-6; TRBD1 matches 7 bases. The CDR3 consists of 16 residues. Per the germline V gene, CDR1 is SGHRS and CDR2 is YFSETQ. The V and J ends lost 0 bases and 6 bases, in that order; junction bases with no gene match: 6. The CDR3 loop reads CASSLEGGTVNSPLHF. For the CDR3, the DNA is TGCGCCAGCAGCTTGGAAGGTGGGACAGTTAATTCACCCCTCCACTTT.

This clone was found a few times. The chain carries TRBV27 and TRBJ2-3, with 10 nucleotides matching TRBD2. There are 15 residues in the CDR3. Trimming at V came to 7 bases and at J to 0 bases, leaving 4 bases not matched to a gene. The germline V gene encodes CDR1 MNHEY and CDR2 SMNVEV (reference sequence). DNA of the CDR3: TGTGCCAGCACCCTGACTAGCGGGAGCACAGATACGCAGTATTTT. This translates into CASTLTSGSTDTQYF.

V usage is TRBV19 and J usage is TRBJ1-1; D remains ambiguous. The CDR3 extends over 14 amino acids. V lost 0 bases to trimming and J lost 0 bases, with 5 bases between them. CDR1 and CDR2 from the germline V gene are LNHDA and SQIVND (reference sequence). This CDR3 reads CASSIDDLNTEAFF. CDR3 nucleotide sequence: TGTGCCAGTAGTATAGACGACTTGAACACTGAAGCTTTCTTT.

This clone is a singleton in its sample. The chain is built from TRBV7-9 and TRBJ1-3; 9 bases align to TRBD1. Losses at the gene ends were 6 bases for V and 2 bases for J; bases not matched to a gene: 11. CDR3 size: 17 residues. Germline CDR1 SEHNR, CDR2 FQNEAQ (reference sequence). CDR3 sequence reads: CASSFLPGQGPGNTIYF. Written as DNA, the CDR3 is TGTGCCAGCAGTTTCCTCCCGGGACAGGGACCTGGAAACACCATATATTTT. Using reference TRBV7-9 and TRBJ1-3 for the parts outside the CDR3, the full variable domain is DTGVSQNPRHKITKRGQNVTFRCDPISEHNRLYWYRQTLGQGPEFLTYFQNEAQLEKSRLLSDRFSAERPKGSFSTLEIQRTEQGDSAMYLCASSFLPGQGPGNTIYFGEGSWLTVV.

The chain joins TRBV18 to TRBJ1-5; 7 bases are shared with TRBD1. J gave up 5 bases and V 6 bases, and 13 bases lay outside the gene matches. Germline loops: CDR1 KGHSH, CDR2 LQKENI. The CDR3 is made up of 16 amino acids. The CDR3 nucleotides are TGTGCCAGCTCTAAAACAGGGGTCCGGCTGCATCAGCCCCAGCATTTT. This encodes CASSKTGVRLHQPQHF.

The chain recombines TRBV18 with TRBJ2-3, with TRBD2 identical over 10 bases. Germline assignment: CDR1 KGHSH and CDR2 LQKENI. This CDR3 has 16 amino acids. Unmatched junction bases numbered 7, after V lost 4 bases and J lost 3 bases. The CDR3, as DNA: TGTGCCAGCTCACGGATAGCGGGAGGAAGGACAGATACGCAGTATTTT. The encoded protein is CASSRIAGGRTDTQYF.

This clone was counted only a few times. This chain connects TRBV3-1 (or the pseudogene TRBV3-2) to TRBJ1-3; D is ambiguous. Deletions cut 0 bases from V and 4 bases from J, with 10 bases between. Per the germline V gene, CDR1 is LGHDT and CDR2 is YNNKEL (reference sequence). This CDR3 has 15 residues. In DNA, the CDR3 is TGTGCCAGCAGCCAAGATGCGGGGTGGGGAAACACCATATATTTT. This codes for CASSQDAGWGNTIYF.

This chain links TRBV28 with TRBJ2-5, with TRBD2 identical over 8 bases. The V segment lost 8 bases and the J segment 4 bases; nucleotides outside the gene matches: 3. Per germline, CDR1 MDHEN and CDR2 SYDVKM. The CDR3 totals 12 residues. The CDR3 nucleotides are TGTGCCAGCCAGGGACTAGGAGAGACCCAGTACTTC. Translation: CASQGLGETQYF.

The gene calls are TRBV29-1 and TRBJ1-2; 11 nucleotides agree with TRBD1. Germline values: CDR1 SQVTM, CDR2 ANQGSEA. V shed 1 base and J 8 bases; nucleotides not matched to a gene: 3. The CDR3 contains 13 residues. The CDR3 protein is CSVEGTGGSGYTF. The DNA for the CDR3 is TGCAGCGTTGAAGGGACAGGGGGCTCGGGCTACACCTTC.

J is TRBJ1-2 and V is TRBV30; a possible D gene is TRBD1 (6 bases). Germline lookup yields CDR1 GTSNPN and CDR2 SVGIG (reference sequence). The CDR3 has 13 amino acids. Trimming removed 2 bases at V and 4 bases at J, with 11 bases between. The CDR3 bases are TGTGCCTGGAGTCGAGACAGGCCCTATGGCTACACCTTC. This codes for CAWSRDRPYGYTF.

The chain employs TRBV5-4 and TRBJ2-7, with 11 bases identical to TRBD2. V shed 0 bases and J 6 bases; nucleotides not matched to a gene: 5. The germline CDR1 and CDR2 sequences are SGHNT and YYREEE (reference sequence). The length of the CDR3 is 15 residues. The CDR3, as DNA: TGTGCCAGCAGCTTGGTACTAGCGGGAGACATCGAGCAGTACGTC. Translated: CASSLVLAGDIEQYV.

In DNA form, the CDR3 reads TGTGCCAGCAGCCGGACACCGTGGAATCAGCCCCAGCATTTT. Amino acids: CASSRTPWNQPQHF. This chain connects TRBV2 to TRBJ1-5; D possibly corresponds to TRBD1 (5 bases). This CDR3 has 14 amino acids. The ends were cut back, 6 bases at V and 4 bases at J, with 13 bases in the middle. The V gene's germline CDR1 is SNHLY and CDR2 FYNNEI.

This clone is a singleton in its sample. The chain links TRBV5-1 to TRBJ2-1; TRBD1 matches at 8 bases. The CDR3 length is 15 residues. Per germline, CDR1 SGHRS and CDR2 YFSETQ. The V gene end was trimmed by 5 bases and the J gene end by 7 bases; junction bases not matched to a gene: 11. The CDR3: CASSFIRGQRNEQFF. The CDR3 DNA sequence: TGCGCCAGCAGTTTCATCAGGGGGCAAAGGAATGAGCAGTTCTTC.